This T cell receptor (beta chain) was recovered during a study of control samples from healthy donors and cancer patients. Clones were read by immunoSEQ multiplex PCR, and TCRdb kept only the in-frame ones, dropping some. Here the sample spans 100,000 or so clones, about four fifths being singletons. Trimming cost V 4 bases and J 1 base, with 10 bases left between them. The CDR3 totals 15 residues. Germline V gives CDR1 MNHNY, CDR2 SVGAGI (reference sequence). The chain employs TRBV6-6 and TRBJ2-2; TRBD1 might be the D (5 bases). The source is a woman aged 55 to 70 in good health. The specimen sequenced was blood. The CDR3 loop reads CASSSDTENTGELFF. The CDR3 bases are TGTGCCAGCAGTTCGGACACAGAGAACACCGGGGAGCTGTTTTTT.